These 21 T cell receptor beta chains came from one sample sequenced in a study of shared clonotypes between healthy human individuals. Repertoires were generated with immunoSEQ multiplex PCR, while TCRdb's copy carries only in-frame clones and drops some. The sample has some 1 million clones, approximately 68% seen once. Sequencing was done on a sample of memory CD4+ T cells sorted from blood. The subset denotes: CD45RA-negative fraction. These receptors were taken from a man aged 18 to 29 in good health.

This chain links TRBV19 with TRBJ1-1; D might be TRBD1 (6 bases). From germline, CDR1 is LNHDA and CDR2 SQIVND (reference sequence). Trimming stripped 7 bases from V and 1 base from J, with 16 bases between. The CDR3 totals 15 residues. CDR3 region: CASTPAGHKNTEAFF. CDR3 DNA sequence: TGTGCCAGTACCCCGGCGGGACATAAGAACACTGAAGCTTTCTTT.

This clone was seen a single time. The junction shows a germline mismatch at one end, possibly a read error. The chain has TRBV7-7 and TRBJ2-7; the D is unclear. Germline V gene sequence: CDR1 SSHAT, CDR2 FNYEAQ (reference sequence). CDR3 size: 14 residues. This CDR3 reads CASSLGPGSYEQYF. The CDR3 DNA reads TGTGCTAGCAGTCTCGGGCCAGGCTCCTACGAGCAGTACTTC.

CDR3 amino acids: CASSLSVGYEDQETQYF. The CDR3 nucleotides read TGTGCCAGCAGCTTAAGTGTAGGGTACGAGGACCAAGAGACCCAGTACTTC. V usage is TRBV11-3 and J usage is TRBJ2-5; D unclear. The CDR3 sequence is 17 residues long. The V and J ends lost 2 bases and 0 bases respectively, with 16 bases between them. Germline CDR1 and CDR2: SGHNT and YENEEA.

The J gene is TRBJ1-6, the V gene TRBV7-3; 10 nucleotides agree with TRBD1. Germline-derived CDR1 and CDR2 are SGHTA and FQGTGA. The CDR3 is 14 residues long. Trimming cost V 6 bases and J 9 bases; bases outside gene matches: 5. The CDR3 sequence is CASRSGTGASPLHF. The DNA of the CDR3 is TGTGCCAGCAGATCCGGGACAGGGGCTTCACCCCTCCACTTT.

This clone was detected only once. CDR3 in amino acids: CASSLDGWDTEKSSYNSPLHF. For the CDR3, the DNA is TGTGCCAGCAGCTTAGATGGTTGGGACACGGAAAAGAGCTCCTATAATTCACCCCTCCACTTT. The chain carries TRBV7-4 and TRBJ1-6, with a tentative D call TRBD1 (6 bases). CDR1 is SGHVT and CDR2 is SQSDAQ in the germline V gene. The CDR3 consists of 21 residues. V gave up 1 base and J gave up 0 bases, with 22 bases separating them.

V gene TRBV28 combines with J gene TRBJ2-3; 7 bases line up with TRBD2. This CDR3 is built from 14 residues. V lost 2 bases, J lost 2 bases, and 1 base stayed unmatched. CDR1 and CDR2 from the germline V gene are MDHEN and SYDVKM. The CDR3 sequence is CASSLAGDTDTQYF. The CDR3 DNA is TGTGCCAGCAGTTTAGCGGGGGACACAGATACGCAGTATTTT. Using reference TRBV28 and TRBJ2-3 for the parts outside the CDR3, the full variable domain is DVKVTQSSRYLVKRTGEKVFLECVQDMDHENMFWYRQDPGLGLRLIYFSYDVKMKEKGDIPEGYSVSREKKERFSLILESASTNQTSMYLCASSLAGDTDTQYFGPGTRLTVL.

The rearrangement joins TRBV5-1 to TRBJ2-7, with a possible D match to TRBD1 (6 bases). Looked up from germline, CDR1 is SGHRS and CDR2 is YFSETQ. The CDR3 has 12 amino acids. V was pared by 1 base and J by 7 bases, with 9 bases between. CDR3 nucleotide sequence: TGCGCCAGCAGCTTGCAGGGGTGGGAGCAGTACTTC. As protein: CASSLQGWEQYF. The full variable domain, rest sourced from reference TRBV5-1 and TRBJ2-7, is KAGVTQTPRYLIKTRGQQVTLSCSPISGHRSVSWYQQTPGQGLQFLFEYFSETQRNKGNFPGRFSGRQFSNSRSEMNVSTLELGDSALYLCASSLQGWEQYFGPGTRLTVT.

This clone was recorded only once. V usage is TRBV19 and J usage is TRBJ1-2; maybe TRBD1 (6 bases). Trimming cost V 5 bases and J 4 bases, with 17 bases left between them. Germline V CDR1 and CDR2: LNHDA, SQIVND (reference sequence). The CDR3 consists of 15 residues. The CDR3 here is CASSENKGGFYGYTF. The CDR3 region has the DNA TGTGCCAGTAGTGAAAATAAGGGGGGCTTCTATGGCTACACCTTC.

The V call is TRBV10-1, the J call TRBJ2-7; the match to TRBD1 covers 12 bases. This CDR3 is 15 amino acids long. CDR1 and CDR2 (germline): WNHNN, SYGVQD (reference sequence). Trimming removed 0 bases from V and 6 bases from J; junction bases left unmatched: 3. Here the CDR3 DNA reads TGCGCCAGCAGTGAGTCGGGGACAGGGGGCGGCGAGCAGTACTTC. Its protein product is CASSESGTGGGEQYF.

The rearrangement uses TRBV28 and TRBJ2-7; the D is unclear. The germline V and J ends were trimmed by 2 bases and 1 base, with 15 bases remaining between them. CDR1 and CDR2 (germline): MDHEN, SYDVKM. This CDR3 has 16 amino acids. The chain's CDR3 is CASSLNLAVLSYEQYF. CDR3 DNA: TGTGCCAGCAGTTTAAACTTGGCAGTCCTTTCCTACGAGCAGTACTTC.

This rearrangement joins TRBV5-1 to TRBJ1-2; possibly TRBD1 for D (6 bases). V was trimmed by 0 bases and J by 6 bases, leaving 15 bases between them. The CDR3 length is 15 residues. Germline V gene data show CDR1 as SGHRS and CDR2 as YFSETQ. The CDR3 nucleotides read TGCGCCAGCAGCTTGGATCAGGGGATTTTGGATGGCTACACCTTC. Protein product: CASSLDQGILDGYTF.

The chain has TRBV14 and TRBJ2-7, with D maybe TRBD2 (6 bases). V lost 4 bases and J lost 5, with 12 bases in between. Germline loops: CDR1 SGHDN, CDR2 FVKESK. This CDR3 is 13 amino acids long. This CDR3 is CASSPRGSDEQYF. The CDR3, as DNA: TGTGCCAGCAGCCCCCGGGGGAGTGACGAGCAGTACTTC. Variable domain in full (rest from reference TRBV14 and TRBJ2-7): EAGVTQFPSHSVIEKGQTVTLRCDPISGHDNLYWYRRVMGKEIKFLLHFVKESKQDESGMPNNRFLAERTGGTYSTLKVQPAELEDSGVYFCASSPRGSDEQYFGPGTRLTVT.

This clone was picked up one time. The chain employs TRBV6-5 and TRBJ1-1, with 8 positions matching TRBD1. V lost 0 bases, J lost 12 bases, and 9 bases stayed unmatched. Germline V CDR1 and CDR2: MNHEY, SVGAGI. The CDR3 spans 14 residues. In DNA form, the CDR3 reads TGTGCCAGCAGTTACTCGGCGGGGGACAGGATAACTTTCTTT. Protein sequence: CASSYSAGDRITFF.

V and J are TRBV7-2 and TRBJ2-7, with D uncertain. This CDR3 is built from 14 residues. V lost 1 base and J 4 bases, leaving 11 bases between the germline ends. Germline assignment: CDR1 SGHTA and CDR2 FQGNSA. The CDR3 bases are TGTGCCAGCAGCTTAGGATACAACTCATACGAGCAGTACTTC. Residues: CASSLGYNSYEQYF.

This chain connects TRBV4-3 to TRBJ2-2, with D hard to call. The germline V gene encodes CDR1 LGHNA and CDR2 YSLEER. This CDR3 is 15 amino acids long. The ends were cut back, 1 base at V and 8 bases at J, with 14 bases in the middle. The CDR3 protein is CASSQVNIPGGELFF. The CDR3 bases are TGCGCCAGCAGCCAAGTCAACATTCCAGGAGGGGAGCTGTTTTTT.

Concerning this clone itself: A much larger clone differs from this one at a single base, so this may be a read error. V and J are TRBV7-9 and TRBJ2-7, with 11 bases fitting TRBD1. The CDR3 has 15 residues. V lost 0 bases, J lost 3 bases, and 1 base stayed unmatched. Germline lookup yields CDR1 SEHNR and CDR2 FQNEAQ (reference sequence). DNA for the CDR3: TGTGCCAGCAGCTTAGCGGGACAGGGGGTCTACGAGCAGTACTTC. Translating gives CASSLAGQGVYEQYF.

This rearrangement joins TRBV5-6 to TRBJ2-2; D is perhaps TRBD2 (5 bases). Trimming left V 4 bases short and J 6 bases short, with 16 bases between. The CDR3 loop spans 15 amino acids. In germline, CDR1 is SGHDT, CDR2 YYEEEE. Here the CDR3 reads CASSPRELRAGELFF. The CDR3 DNA reads as TGTGCCAGCAGCCCCCGGGAATTAAGGGCCGGGGAGCTGTTTTTT.

Concerning this clone: With a much larger clone just one base away, this may be a read error. The sample contains more than one DNA sequence encoding this CDR3. The CDR3, as DNA: TGTGCCAGCTCACCGGACAAGAACTATGGCTACACCTTC. It is translated as CASSPDKNYGYTF. V usage is TRBV18 and J usage is TRBJ1-2, with D possibly being TRBD1 (5 bases). The CDR3 is 13 amino acids. CDR1 KGHSH and CDR2 LQKENI come from the germline V gene. Between the trimmed V and J ends, which lost 3 bases and 2 bases, there was a span of 7 bases.

V and J are TRBV6-1 and TRBJ1-2; D not certain. Looked up from germline, CDR1 is MNHNS and CDR2 is SASEGT. CDR3 length equals 12 residues. Trimming removed 1 base at V and 7 bases at J, with 7 bases between. CDR3 in DNA: TGTGCCAGCAGTGAAGAGTGGATTGGCTACACCTTC. This codes for CASSEEWIGYTF.

The chain couples TRBV4-3 to TRBJ2-2, with TRBD2 matching 8 bases. CDR3 length: 15 residues. Unmatched junction bases numbered 6, after V lost 5 bases and J lost 4 bases. Germline values: CDR1 LGHNA, CDR2 YSLEER. In DNA, the CDR3 is TGCGCCAGCAGCAATAGCGGGATTTTCACCGGGGAGCTGTTTTTT. Amino acids: CASSNSGIFTGELFF.

The genes are TRBV4-1 and TRBJ2-3; the match to TRBD1 covers 8 bases. The length of the CDR3 is 15 residues. Germline V gives CDR1 MGHRA, CDR2 YSYEKL. The junction had 5 bases not matched to a gene; V was cut back by 4 bases and J by 2 bases. The CDR3 is CASSLGQGFTDTQYF. The CDR3 bases are TGCGCCAGCAGCCTTGGACAGGGTTTCACAGATACGCAGTATTTT.